This T cell receptor beta chain was identified during a study of blood T cell repertoires in COVID-19. The length of the CDR3 is 17 residues. The germline V gene has CDR1 PRHDT and CDR2 FYEKMQ (reference sequence). Losses at the gene ends were 4 bases for V and 5 bases for J; bases not matched to a gene: 11. Repertoires were generated with immunoSEQ multiplex PCR, while TCRdb's copy carries only in-frame clones and drops some. The sample has about 240,000 clones, 86% seen once. The table lists this clone with a count of one. Cohort allocation depended upon clinical history that participants reported. The chain carries TRBV13 and TRBJ2-1; 10 nucleotides agree with TRBD2. The TCR sequence derives from a woman between 40 and 55 years old with acute COVID-19. Material: PBMCs or T cells enriched from blood (not recorded which). CDR3 coding DNA: TGTGCCAGCAGCTCCGGGCTAGCGGGAGTATGGGACAATGAGCAGTTCTTC. The encoded protein is CASSSGLAGVWDNEQFF. The full variable domain, completed using reference TRBV13 and TRBJ2-1, is AAGVIQSPRHLIKEKRETATLKCYPIPRHDTVYWYQQGPGQDPQFLISFYEKMQSDKGSIPDRFSAQQFSDYHSELNMSSLELGDSALYFCASSSGLAGVWDNEQFFGPGTRLTVL.